This section outlines one TCR beta chain sequence together with its context. The data were produced by immunoSEQ multiplex PCR, yet TCRdb's version contains in-frame clones alone and is incomplete. Of about 130,000 clones in the sample, around 85% are singletons; the top ten hold 5.8%. These data originate in a study of radiation and T cells in renal cell carcinoma. Background on the study: Nephrectomy followed 15 Gy stereotactic body radiation by 4 weeks.

As to time point: blood 2 weeks post-SBRT. The sample's treatment: 15 Gy SBRT to primary tumor, nephrectomy 4 weeks later. V lost 8 bases, J lost 4 bases, and 4 bases stayed unmatched. The CDR3 spans 13 residues. Germline V CDR1 and CDR2: MDHEN, SYDVKM. The gene calls are TRBV28 and TRBJ2-3; 9 bases fit TRBD1. This TCR was recovered from a man aged 50-60 years with renal cell carcinoma. The starting material was blood, obtained from a patient whose treatment included radiotherapy and nephrectomy. The CDR3 DNA is TGTGCCAGCCGGGACAGGGCACCAGATACGCAGTATTTT. It codes for CASRDRAPDTQYF.